A single T cell receptor beta chain is shown here with its context. Its antigen is not identified. This entry is derived from a study of memory CD4+ T cells and cytomegalovirus serostatus. Looking at the study overall: Of the healthy Belgian adults, 9 were CMV seropositive and 20 to 30 seronegative.

The sort gate was single viable CD3+CD4+CD8-CD45RO+ cells for memory CD4+ T cells. Study findings and constraints: Of 164 reported CMV TCRbeta sequences, some 67 were found in memory CD4+ repertoires. Median bootstrapped AUC for CMV status was around 0.96 originally, about 0.9 US-trained.

Sequencing used immunoSEQ multiplex PCR; TCRdb keeps in-frame clones, though not all of them. The sample has some 65,000 clones, about three quarters seen once; the top ten hold almost 0.55%. Germline loops: CDR1 MGHRA, CDR2 YSYEKL. This CDR3 has 12 residues. V lost 5 bases, J lost 4 bases, and 7 bases lay in between. The sample taken for sequencing was memory CD4+ T cells from blood. The clonotype comes from an adult in good health and CMV-seronegative. Some clones in this sample may be carry-over from other donors' samples. V and J are TRBV4-1 and TRBJ2-3; D gene ambiguous. Written as DNA, the CDR3 is TGCGCCAGCAGCGGGTTCTCAGATACGCAGTATTTT. Translated: CASSGFSDTQYF.